This is a list of T cell receptor beta chains from one sample in a study of T cell repertoires in cytomegalovirus infection. Each CDR3 protein is one row after TCRdb ran MiXCR on the reads. The sample has 500,000 or so distinct CDR3 sequences; approximately 15% are singletons. The sample taken for sequencing was CD8+ T cells from PBMCs. Every receptor here comes from a human donor in good health (CMV status not recorded). Some clones in this sample may be carry-over from other donors' samples. Each CDR3 is given with its conserved first and last residue. A D gene is named only where the DNA matches it firmly. Some rows mark clone size as missing; the rest say once, few, many or name a class of expanded clone.

J,V,D,size,CDR3,DNA
TRBJ2-3,TRBV28,NA,many,CASSLGFVSAQYF,TGTGCCAGCAGTTTGGGGTTTGTCTCCGCGCAGTATTTT
TRBJ1-1,TRBV7-9,NA,NA,CASTPEGIGTEAFF,TGTGCCAGCACCCCAGAGGGTATCGGCACTGAAGCTTTCTTT
TRBJ1-1,TRBV7-9,NA,many,CASSPRGATEAFF,TGTGCCAGCAGCCCCAGGGGCGCCACTGAAGCTTTCTTT
TRBJ2-5,TRBV7-3,NA,NA,CASSSGHFETQYF,TGTGCCAGCAGCTCGGGACATTTTGAGACCCAGTACTTC
TRBJ1-1,TRBV28,NA,NA,CASESGDTEAFF,TGTGCCAGCGAGAGCGGGGACACTGAAGCTTTCTTT
TRBJ2-5,TRBV20-1,NA,NA,CSAPGKTQYF,TGCAGTGCCCCCGGCAAGACCCAGTACTTC
TRBJ2-2,TRBV6-2/TRBV6-3,NA,many,CASSDEGTANTGELFF,TGTGCCAGCAGCGACGAGGGGACTGCGAACACCGGGGAGCTGTTTTTT
TRBJ1-6,TRBV5-4,NA,few,CASTVLGGNSPLHF,TGTGCCAGTACGGTACTAGGGGGTAATTCACCCCTCCACTTT
TRBJ1-5,TRBV19,NA,few,CAIWDGSNQPQHF,TGTGCCATCTGGGACGGTAGCAATCAGCCCCAGCATTTT
TRBJ2-5,TRBV13,NA,few,CASSFQFGPERETQYF,TGTGCCAGCAGCTTTCAATTCGGGCCAGAGAGGGAGACCCAGTACTTC
TRBJ2-7,TRBV7-3,NA,NA,CASGFRRQGYEQYF,TGTGCCAGCGGCTTCCGGAGGCAGGGCTACGAGCAGTACTTC
TRBJ2-3,TRBV9,TRBD2,NA,CASVPGTSDTDTQYF,TGTGCCAGCGTCCCGGGGACTAGCGACACAGATACGCAGTATTTT
TRBJ2-3,TRBV4-1,TRBD2,NA,CASSQGTGTTLGTQYF,TGCGCCAGCAGCCAAGGGACCGGGACTACCCTGGGTACGCAGTATTTT
TRBJ2-7,TRBV7-6,TRBD1,many,CASSPTGALYEQYF,TGTGCCAGCAGCCCGACAGGGGCTTTGTACGAGCAGTACTTC
TRBJ2-7,TRBV12-3/TRBV12-4,NA,few,CASRGIRDSRDEQYF,TGTGCCAGCAGGGGGATCAGGGATTCAAGAGACGAGCAGTACTTC
TRBJ1-6,TRBV15,NA,NA,CATSTERRISSYNSPLHF,TGTGCCACCAGCACGGAACGTCGAATTAGCTCCTATAATTCACCCCTCCACTTT
TRBJ2-4,TRBV11-1,TRBD1,many,CASSPAGTGIHIQYF,TGTGCCAGCAGCCCCGCAGGGACAGGGATACACATTCAGTACTTC
TRBJ1-1,TRBV9,NA,NA,CASSAPTADEAFF,TGTGCCAGCAGCGCCCCGACGGCGGATGAAGCTTTCTTT
TRBJ2-2,TRBV6-5,NA,many,CASSYPTHVGPGELFF,TGTGCCAGCAGTTACCCAACACACGTTGGACCCGGGGAGCTGTTTTTT
TRBJ1-6,TRBV23-1,NA,NA,CASRPPGGATYNSPLHF,TGCGCCAGCAGACCCCCCGGTGGGGCCACCTATAATTCACCCCTCCACTTT
TRBJ2-5,TRBV7-6,NA,many,CASSFRLTSEAQYF,TGTGCCAGCAGCTTTAGACTGACCTCCGAGGCCCAGTACTTC
TRBJ2-7,TRBV25-1,NA,NA,CASSEAAGLRTYEQYF,TGTGCCAGCAGTGAAGCGGCGGGACTCAGGACCTACGAGCAGTACTTC
TRBJ2-7,TRBV5-1,NA,NA,CASSLVGRGSHEQYF,TGCGCCAGCAGCTTGGTTGGCAGGGGTAGCCACGAGCAGTACTTC
TRBJ1-1,TRBV7-6,NA,many,CASSSPGGVGTEAFF,TGTGCCAGCAGCTCCCCCGGCGGGGTAGGGACTGAAGCTTTCTTT
TRBJ1-5,TRBV27,TRBD1,few,CASRGGTGNQPQHF,TGTGCCAGCAGGGGCGGGACAGGGAATCAGCCCCAGCATTTT
TRBJ2-7,TRBV18,NA,few,CASSPSGTGNYEQYF,TGTGCCAGCTCACCGTCCGGGACGGGGAACTACGAGCAGTACTTC
TRBJ2-1,TRBV12-3/TRBV12-4,TRBD1,few,CASRPRDRGGNEQFF,TGTGCCAGCAGACCCCGGGACAGGGGTGGAAATGAGCAGTTCTTC
TRBJ1-1,TRBV5-4,NA,NA,CASSRTAEKKNTEAFF,TGTGCCAGCTCTCGAACAGCGGAGAAAAAGAACACTGAAGCTTTCTTT
TRBJ1-5,TRBV4-1,NA,many,CASSQERVQPLGQHF,TGCGCCAGCAGCCAAGAAAGGGTCCAGCCTTTAGGCCAGCATTTT
TRBJ2-3,TRBV2,TRBD1,few,CASSEAWTGDADTQYF,TGTGCCAGCAGTGAAGCTTGGACAGGGGACGCAGATACGCAGTATTTT
TRBJ1-2,TRBV20-1,TRBD1,few,CSASGTGVRGYTF,TGCAGTGCTTCCGGGACAGGGGTGCGGGGCTACACCTTC
TRBJ2-3,TRBV7-9,NA,few,CAGLRGGDTQYF,TGTGCCGGGCTAAGGGGCGGGGATACGCAGTATTTT
TRBJ1-2,TRBV29-1,NA,few,CSLLEDGDYGYTF,TGCAGCCTGCTGGAAGACGGGGACTATGGCTACACCTTC
TRBJ1-5,TRBV10-3,NA,few,CAAGAAGGNQPQHF,TGTGCCGCGGGGGCAGCGGGGGGCAATCAGCCCCAGCATTTT
TRBJ2-2,TRBV7-9,TRBD2,many,CASSLAGGRASGELFF,TGTGCCAGCAGCTTAGCTGGCGGGAGGGCTTCCGGGGAGCTGTTTTTT
TRBJ1-1,TRBV30,NA,NA,CAWGRNTEAFF,TGTGCCTGGGGGAGGAACACTGAAGCTTTCTTT
TRBJ2-2,TRBV6-6,NA,few,CASTRPLAPGELFF,TGTGCCAGCACCCGCCCCTTAGCACCCGGGGAGCTGTTTTTT
TRBJ2-1,TRBV20-1,TRBD2,once,CSAELAGAYNEQFF,TGCAGTGCAGAACTAGCGGGGGCCTACAATGAGCAGTTCTTC
TRBJ2-2,TRBV28,TRBD1,many,CASSLTGQNTGELFF,TGTGCCAGCAGTTTGACAGGGCAGAACACCGGGGAGCTGTTTTTT
TRBJ1-2,TRBV19,NA,few,CASSLRARGGYTF,TGTGCCAGTAGCCTCCGGGCTCGCGGGGGCTACACCTTC
TRBJ1-1,TRBV10-3,NA,many,CAISELAEGKNTEAFF,TGTGCCATCAGTGAGCTGGCGGAGGGGAAGAACACTGAAGCTTTCTTT
TRBJ2-1,TRBV7-2,NA,many,CASSASSYNEQFF,TGTGCCAGCAGCGCCAGCTCCTACAATGAGCAGTTCTTC